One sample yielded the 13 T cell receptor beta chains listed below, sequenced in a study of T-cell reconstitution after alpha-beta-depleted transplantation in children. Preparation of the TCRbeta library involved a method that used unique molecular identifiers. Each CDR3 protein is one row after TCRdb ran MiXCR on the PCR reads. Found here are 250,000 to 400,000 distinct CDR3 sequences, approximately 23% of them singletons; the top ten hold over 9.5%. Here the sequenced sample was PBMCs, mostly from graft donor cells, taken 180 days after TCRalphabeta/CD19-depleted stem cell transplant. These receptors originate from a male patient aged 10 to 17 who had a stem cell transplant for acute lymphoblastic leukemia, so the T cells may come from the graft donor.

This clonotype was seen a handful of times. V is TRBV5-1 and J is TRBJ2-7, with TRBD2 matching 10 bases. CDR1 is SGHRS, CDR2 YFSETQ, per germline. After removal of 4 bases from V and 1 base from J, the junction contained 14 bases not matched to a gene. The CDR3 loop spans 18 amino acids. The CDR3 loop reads CASSQTGLAGVFSYEQYF. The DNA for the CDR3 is TGCGCCAGCAGCCAAACCGGTCTAGCGGGAGTTTTTTCCTACGAGCAGTACTTC.

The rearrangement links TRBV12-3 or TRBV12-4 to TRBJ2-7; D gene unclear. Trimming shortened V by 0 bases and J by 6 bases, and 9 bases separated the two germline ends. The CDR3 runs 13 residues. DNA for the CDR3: TGTGCCAGCAGTTTAGCGCTTACGGGCGAGCAGTACTTC. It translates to CASSLALTGEQYF.

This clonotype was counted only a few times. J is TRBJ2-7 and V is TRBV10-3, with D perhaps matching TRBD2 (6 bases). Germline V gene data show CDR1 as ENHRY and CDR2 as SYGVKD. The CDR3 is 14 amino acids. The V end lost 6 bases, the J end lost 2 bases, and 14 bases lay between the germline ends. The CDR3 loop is CAIRGRTNTYEQYF. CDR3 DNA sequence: TGTGCCATCAGAGGGAGGACTAATACCTACGAGCAGTACTTC.

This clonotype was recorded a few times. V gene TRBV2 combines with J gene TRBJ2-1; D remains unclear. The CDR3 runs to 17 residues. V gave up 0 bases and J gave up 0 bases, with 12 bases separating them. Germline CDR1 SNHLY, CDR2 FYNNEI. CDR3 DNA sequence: TGTGCCAGCAGTGAAGCGGCACAGCTGAGCTCCTACAATGAGCAGTTCTTC. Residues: CASSEAAQLSSYNEQFF.

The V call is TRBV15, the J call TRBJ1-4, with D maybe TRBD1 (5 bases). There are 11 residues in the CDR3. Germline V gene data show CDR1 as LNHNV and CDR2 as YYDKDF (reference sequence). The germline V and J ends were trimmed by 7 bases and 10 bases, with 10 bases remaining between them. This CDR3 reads CATMGGGKLFF. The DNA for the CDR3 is TGTGCCACCATGGGCGGGGGAAAACTGTTTTTT.

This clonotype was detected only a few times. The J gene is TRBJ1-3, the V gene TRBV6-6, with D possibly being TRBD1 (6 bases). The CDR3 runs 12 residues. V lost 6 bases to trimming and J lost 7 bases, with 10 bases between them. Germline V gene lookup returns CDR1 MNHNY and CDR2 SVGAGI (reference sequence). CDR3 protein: CASRRQGNTIYF. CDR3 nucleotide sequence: TGTGCCAGCAGGCGGCAGGGGAACACCATATATTTT.

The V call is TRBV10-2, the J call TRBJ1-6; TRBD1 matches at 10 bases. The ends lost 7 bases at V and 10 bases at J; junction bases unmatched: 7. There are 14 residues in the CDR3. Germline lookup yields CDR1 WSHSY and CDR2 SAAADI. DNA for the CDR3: TGCGCCAGCAACGGTGGACAGGGGGGGTCACCCCTCCACTTT. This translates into CASNGGQGGSPLHF.

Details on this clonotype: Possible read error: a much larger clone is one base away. CDR3 amino acids: CASASPAGVNTGELFF. The CDR3 DNA follows: TGTGCCAGCGCCTCCCCAGCGGGGGTGAACACCGGGGAGCTGTTTTTT. This chain uses TRBV27 with TRBJ2-2; the match to TRBD2 covers 8 bases. V dropped 8 bases and J dropped 1; count of bases not matched to a gene: 9. CDR1 MNHEY and CDR2 SMNVEV come from the germline V gene (reference sequence). CDR3 length equals 16 residues.

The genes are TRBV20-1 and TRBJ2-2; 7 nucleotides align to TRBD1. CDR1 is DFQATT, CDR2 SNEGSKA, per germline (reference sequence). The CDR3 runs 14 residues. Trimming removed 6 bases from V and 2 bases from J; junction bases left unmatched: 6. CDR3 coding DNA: TGCAGTGCACGTGGACAGGACAACACCGGGGAGCTGTTTTTT. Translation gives CSARGQDNTGELFF.

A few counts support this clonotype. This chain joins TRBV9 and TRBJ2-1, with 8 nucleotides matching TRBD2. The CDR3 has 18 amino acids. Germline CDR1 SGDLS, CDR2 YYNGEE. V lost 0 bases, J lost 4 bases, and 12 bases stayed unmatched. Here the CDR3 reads CASSVGGTRVGSYNEQFF. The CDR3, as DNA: TGTGCCAGCAGCGTAGGGGGGACTAGAGTAGGGAGTTACAATGAGCAGTTCTTC. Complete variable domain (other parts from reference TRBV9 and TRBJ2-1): DSGVTQTPKHLITATGQRVTLRCSPRSGDLSVYWYQQSLDQGLQFLIQYYNGEERAKGNILERFSAQQFPDLHSELNLSSLELGDSALYFCASSVGGTRVGSYNEQFFGPGTRLTVL.

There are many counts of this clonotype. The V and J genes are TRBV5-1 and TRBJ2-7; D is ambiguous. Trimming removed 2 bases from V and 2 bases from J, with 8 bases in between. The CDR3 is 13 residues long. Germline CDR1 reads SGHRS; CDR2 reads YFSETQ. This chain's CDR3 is CASSFGPTYEQYF. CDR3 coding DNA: TGCGCCAGCAGCTTCGGTCCTACCTACGAGCAGTACTTC.

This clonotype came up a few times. The CDR3 DNA is TGCGCCAGCAGCCAAGCCTCGCGGTCCTACGAGCAGTACTTC. Encoded protein: CASSQASRSYEQYF. This chain uses TRBV4-1 with TRBJ2-7; D gene unclear. Germline CDR1 reads MGHRA; CDR2 reads YSYEKL. Between the trimmed V and J ends, which lost 1 base and 1 base, there was a span of 8 bases. The CDR3 extends over 14 amino acids.

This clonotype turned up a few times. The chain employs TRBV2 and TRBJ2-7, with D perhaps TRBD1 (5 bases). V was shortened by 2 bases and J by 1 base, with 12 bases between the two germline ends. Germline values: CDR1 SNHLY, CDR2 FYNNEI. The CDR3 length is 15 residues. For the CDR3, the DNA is TGTGCCAGCAGTGAACAGGCAGGGTCATCCTACGAGCAGTACTTC. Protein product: CASSEQAGSSYEQYF.